This record covers a single T cell receptor (beta chain). As yet, its antigen is unknown. Data came from immunoSEQ multiplex PCR; TCRdb stores just in-frame clones and leaves some out. This sample yields about 55,000 clones, of which roughly 84% are seen a single time; approximately 18% belongs to the top ten. The data are from a study of T cells in localized non-small cell lung cancer. Study results and caveats: In adjacent lung appeared a median around 62 of the top 100 tumor clones. Because only a single region of the tumor was sequenced, heterogeneity remains possible. Longer overall survival accompanied higher blood T cell density.

The germline V gene has CDR1 SGHDT and CDR2 YYEEEE. CDR3 size: 17 residues. The trim removed 0 bases at V and 2 bases at J, leaving 10 bases unmatched. The material sequenced was peripheral blood mononuclear cells, taken before any cancer treatment. The receptor was isolated from a man aged 35-69 years with stage III lung adenocarcinoma. The V and J genes are TRBV5-6 and TRBJ1-2; 7 positions agree with TRBD1. For the CDR3, the DNA is TGTGCCAGCAGCTTGGGGCCCCCCGGGACAGTGAACTATGGCTACACCTTC. Residues: CASSLGPPGTVNYGYTF.